The T cell receptor beta chain described here comes from a study of identical twins. This clonotype was detected a few times. Germline V lookup: CDR1 SGHTA, CDR2 FQGNSA. The CDR3 runs 14 residues. Trimming left V 5 bases short and J 4 bases short, with 14 bases between. cDNA carried unique molecular identifiers, and a universal primer site was added by template switching. TCRdb re-derived calls from the 5' RACE reads in MiXCR, one entry per CDR3 protein. In the table there are 350,000 to 600,000 distinct CDR3 sequences, around 14% of which are singletons. These data are also associated with another study on yellow fever vaccine responses in identical twins.

Sequencing was carried out using CD4+ T cells sorted from blood. The receptor comes from a woman under 30 in good health. The rearrangement links TRBV7-2 to TRBJ2-5; D is tentatively TRBD1 or TRBD2 (7 bases each). CDR3: CASSRDREGETQYF. The DNA for the CDR3 is TGTGCCAGCAGCAGAGACAGGGAGGGAGAGACCCAGTACTTC. The full variable domain, completed using reference TRBV7-2 and TRBJ2-5, is GAGVSQSPSNKVTEKGKDVELRCDPISGHTALYWYRQSLGQGLEFLIYFQGNSAPDKSGLPSDRFSAERTGGSVSTLTIQRTQQEDSAVYLCASSRDREGETQYFGPGTRLLVL.